This TCR beta chain was sequenced for a study of OX40 agonist ivuxolimab in advanced cancers. Sequenced by immunoSEQ multiplex PCR; TCRdb stores in-frame clones only, minus some. This table holds 65,000 to 95,000 clones, approximately 89% found once. V lost 3 bases to trimming and J lost 0 bases, with 15 bases between them. Germline CDR1 KGHSH, CDR2 LQKENI. There are 17 residues in the CDR3. The chain couples TRBV18 to TRBJ2-1; D is ambiguous. The TCR originated in an adult with an advanced solid tumor such as melanoma, head and neck, liver or kidney cancer. The sample consisted of CD4+ or CD8+ T cells sorted from blood, taken in a trial of the OX40 agonist ivuxolimab. The DNA for the CDR3 is TGTGCCAGCTCACCGAACATGGGTCGCGACTCCTACAATGAGCAGTTCTTC. Encoded protein: CASSPNMGRDSYNEQFF.